This record looks at one T cell receptor (beta chain) sequence and its context. No antigen is known for it. The PCR made use of 60 Vbeta and 13 Jbeta primers. TCRdb keeps only in-frame clones here, not all; method: immunoSEQ multiplex PCR. The sample lists some 93,000 clones, less than 80% occurring once. This record belongs to a study of cytomegalovirus exposure and HLA in healthy donors. General observations from the study: In a later analysis, parvovirus B19, influenza, CMV and Epstein-Barr virus appeared linked to several top co-occurrence clusters. Reportedly, fewer N-insertions than the approximately 680-donor mean appeared in an Asian-associated ancestry cluster in a later analysis. Whilst most TCR sequences proved rare, a subset of public TCRs occurred across many donors. TCR beta sequences numbering fewer than 20,000 were associated with HLA alleles at 0.05 false discovery rate in a later analysis.

CDR3 size: 17 residues. Germline V gives CDR1 MDHEN, CDR2 SYDVKM. V lost 2 bases and J 4 bases, leaving 21 bases between the germline ends. This TCR was sampled from a woman between 40 and 50 years old in good health and CMV-seronegative. Sequencing was done on a sample of PBMCs. V and J are TRBV28 and TRBJ2-7; D perhaps matches TRBD2 (6 bases). The CDR3 DNA reads as TGTGCCAGCAGTTTACCCGGACCTTCGGGACTCTTTTACGAGCAGTACTTC. Its protein product is CASSLPGPSGLFYEQYF. Full variable domain (remainder filled in from reference TRBV28 and TRBJ2-7): DVKVTQSSRYLVKRTGEKVFLECVQDMDHENMFWYRQDPGLGLRLIYFSYDVKMKEKGDIPEGYSVSREKKERFSLILESASTNQTSMYLCASSLPGPSGLFYEQYFGPGTRLTVT.